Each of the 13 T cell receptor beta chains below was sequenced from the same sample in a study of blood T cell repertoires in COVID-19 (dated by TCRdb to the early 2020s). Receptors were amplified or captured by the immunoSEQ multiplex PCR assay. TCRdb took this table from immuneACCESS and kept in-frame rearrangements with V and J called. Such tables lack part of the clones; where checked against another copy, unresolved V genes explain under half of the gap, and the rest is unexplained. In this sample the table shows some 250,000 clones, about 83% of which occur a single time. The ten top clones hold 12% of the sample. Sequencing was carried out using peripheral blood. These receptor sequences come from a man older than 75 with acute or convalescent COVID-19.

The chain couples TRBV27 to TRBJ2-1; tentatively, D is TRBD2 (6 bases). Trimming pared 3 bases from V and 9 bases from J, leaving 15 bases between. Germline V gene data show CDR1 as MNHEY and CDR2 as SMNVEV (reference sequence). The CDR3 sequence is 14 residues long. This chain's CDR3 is CASSFAGRSSEQFF. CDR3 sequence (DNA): TGTGCCAGCAGTTTTGCAGGGAGGTCCAGTGAGCAGTTCTTC.

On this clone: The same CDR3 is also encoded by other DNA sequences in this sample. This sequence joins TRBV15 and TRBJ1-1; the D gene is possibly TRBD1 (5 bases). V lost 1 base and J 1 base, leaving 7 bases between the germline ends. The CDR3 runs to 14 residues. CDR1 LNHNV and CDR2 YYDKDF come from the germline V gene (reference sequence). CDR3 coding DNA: TGTGCCACCAGCAGAGCGACAGCGAACACTGAAGCTTTCTTT. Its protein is CATSRATANTEAFF.

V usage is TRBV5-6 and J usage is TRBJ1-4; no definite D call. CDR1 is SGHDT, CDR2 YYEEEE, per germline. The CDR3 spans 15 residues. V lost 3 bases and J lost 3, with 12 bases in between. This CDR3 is CASSSSQAPNEKLFF. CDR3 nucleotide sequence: TGTGCCAGCAGCTCCTCCCAGGCGCCTAATGAAAAACTGTTTTTT.

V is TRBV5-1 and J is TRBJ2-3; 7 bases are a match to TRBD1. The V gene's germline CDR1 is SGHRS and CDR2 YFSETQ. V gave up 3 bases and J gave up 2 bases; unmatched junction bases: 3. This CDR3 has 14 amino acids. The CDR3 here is CASSSGTATDTQYF. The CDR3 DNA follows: TGCGCCAGCAGCTCAGGGACAGCCACAGATACGCAGTATTTT.

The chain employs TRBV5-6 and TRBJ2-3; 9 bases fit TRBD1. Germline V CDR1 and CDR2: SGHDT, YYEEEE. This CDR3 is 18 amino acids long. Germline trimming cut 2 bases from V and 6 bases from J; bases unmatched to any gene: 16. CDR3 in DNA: TGTGCCAGCAGCTTAGGGACAGGGTCGGAGTCTGGGAGGGATACGCAGTATTTT. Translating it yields CASSLGTGSESGRDTQYF.

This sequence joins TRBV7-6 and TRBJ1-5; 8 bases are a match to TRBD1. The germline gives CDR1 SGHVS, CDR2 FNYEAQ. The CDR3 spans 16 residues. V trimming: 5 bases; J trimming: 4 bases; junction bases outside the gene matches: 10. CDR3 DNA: TGTGCCAGCAGCCCAAACACAGGGGGTCGGAATCAGCCCCAGCATTTT. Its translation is CASSPNTGGRNQPQHF.

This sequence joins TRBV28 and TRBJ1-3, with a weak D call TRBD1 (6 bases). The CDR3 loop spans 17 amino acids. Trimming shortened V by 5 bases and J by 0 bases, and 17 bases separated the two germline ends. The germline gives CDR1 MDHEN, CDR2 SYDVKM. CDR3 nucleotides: TGTGCCAGCAGTCCCTACAGGGATAGGCTCTCTGGAAACACCATATATTTT. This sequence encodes CASSPYRDRLSGNTIYF.

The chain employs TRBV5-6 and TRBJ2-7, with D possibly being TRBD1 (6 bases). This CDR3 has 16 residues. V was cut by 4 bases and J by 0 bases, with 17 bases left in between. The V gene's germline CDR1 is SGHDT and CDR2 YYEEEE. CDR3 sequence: CASSKPGHRSSYEQYF. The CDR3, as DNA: TGTGCCAGCAGCAAACCGGGACACAGGAGCTCCTACGAGCAGTACTTC.

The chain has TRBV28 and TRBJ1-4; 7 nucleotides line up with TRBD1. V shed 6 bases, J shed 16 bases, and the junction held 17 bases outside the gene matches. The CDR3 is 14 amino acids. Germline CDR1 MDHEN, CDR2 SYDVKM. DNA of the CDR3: TGTGCCAGCAGCTCCCGAGCATTACAGGGGACGCCGTTTTTT. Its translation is CASSSRALQGTPFF.

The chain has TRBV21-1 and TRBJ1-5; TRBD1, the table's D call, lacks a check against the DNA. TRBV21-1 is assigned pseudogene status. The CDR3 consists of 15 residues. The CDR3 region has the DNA TGTGCCACCTACCCGGGACAGGGGTACAATCAGCCCCAGCATTTT. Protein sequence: CATYPGQGYNQPQHF.

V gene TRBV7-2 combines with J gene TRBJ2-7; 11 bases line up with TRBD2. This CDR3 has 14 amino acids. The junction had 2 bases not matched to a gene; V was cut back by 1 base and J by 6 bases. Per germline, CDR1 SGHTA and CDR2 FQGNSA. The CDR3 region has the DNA TGTGCCAGCAGCTTAGAACTAGCGGGAGTCGAGCAGTACTTC. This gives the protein CASSLELAGVEQYF.

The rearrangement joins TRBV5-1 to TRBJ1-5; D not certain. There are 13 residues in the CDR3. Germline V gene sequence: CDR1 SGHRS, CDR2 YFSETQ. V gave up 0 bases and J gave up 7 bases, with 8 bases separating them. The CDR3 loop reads CASSLDERQPQHF. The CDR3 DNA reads TGCGCCAGCAGCTTGGACGAGAGGCAGCCCCAGCATTTT.

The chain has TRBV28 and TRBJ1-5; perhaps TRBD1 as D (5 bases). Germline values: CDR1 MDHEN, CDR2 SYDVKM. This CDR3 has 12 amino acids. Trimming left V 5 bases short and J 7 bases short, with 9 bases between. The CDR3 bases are TGTGCCAGCAGTACCCGACAGCAGCCCCAGCATTTT. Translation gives CASSTRQQPQHF.